This T cell receptor beta chain was identified in a study of early T cells in non-severe SARS-CoV-2 infection. Study information: Chains stayed unpaired after sequencing of bulk RNA from unsorted whole blood. Regarding the study as a whole: VDJdb matching favored anti-spike CD8 responses, missing private and CD4 specificities.

Tagging with unique molecular identifiers was applied to individual cDNA molecules. MiXCR was run by TCRdb on the 5' RACE reads, yielding one entry per CDR3 protein. The sample shows nearly 50,000 distinct CDR3 sequences, roughly 6.1% of them seen only once. There are many counts of this clonotype. Its cognate antigen is unknown. From germline, CDR1 is MDHEN and CDR2 SYDVKM. The V end lost 1 base, the J end lost 3 bases, and 17 bases lay between the germline ends. The CDR3 length is 17 residues. The genes are TRBV28 and TRBJ2-3; the D is unclear. The sequences come from whole blood, collected at baseline. This receptor was taken from an adult who was a healthcare worker with PCR-confirmed SARS-CoV-2 infection or an uninfected control (not recorded which). CDR3 sequence: CASSLYVRQPGTDTQYF. The DNA of the CDR3 is TGTGCCAGCAGTTTATATGTTCGGCAACCCGGGACAGATACGCAGTATTTT.